These T cell receptor beta chains were read from a single sample in a study of T-cell memory formation after mild COVID-19. Via MiXCR, TCRdb re-called the 5' RACE reads, giving one row per CDR3 protein. Counted here are 500,000 to 600,000 distinct CDR3 sequences, more than 15% occurring once; the ten biggest clones make up more than 10%. What was sequenced was PBMCs or a T cell subset sorted from them (not recorded which). These receptors were taken from an adult woman who had mild COVID-19 (a few samples of this study predate the infection). Cell type and time point are not known. The CDR3 runs from the conserved cysteine through the conserved F or W. Each record gives: D gene, clone size, J gene, CDR3 length, V gene, CDR3 protein, CDR3 DNA. A D gene is named only where the DNA matches it firmly. The listing skips clone size in some rows; elsewhere it reads once, few, many or a size class.

d_call: .; clone_size: few; j_call: TRBJ1-4; cdr3_length: 16; v_call: TRBV2; cdr3_aa: CASSENQGWADEKLFF; cdr3_nt: TGTGCCAGCAGTGAAAATCAGGGGTGGGCGGATGAAAAACTGTTTTTT
d_call: .; clone_size: many; j_call: TRBJ1-2; cdr3_length: 13; v_call: TRBV7-9; cdr3_aa: CASSPTGSYGYTF; cdr3_nt: TGTGCCAGCAGTCCAACAGGGTCCTATGGCTACACCTTC
d_call: .; clone_size: .; j_call: TRBJ2-7; cdr3_length: 15; v_call: TRBV15; cdr3_aa: CATSPRQGAYYEQYF; cdr3_nt: TGTGCCACCAGCCCCCGACAAGGGGCTTATTACGAGCAGTACTTC
d_call: TRBD1; clone_size: .; j_call: TRBJ2-5; cdr3_length: 16; v_call: TRBV12-3/TRBV12-4; cdr3_aa: CASSPLGQGSQETQYF; cdr3_nt: TGTGCCAGCAGTCCCTTGGGACAGGGGTCTCAAGAGACCCAGTACTTC
d_call: .; clone_size: .; j_call: TRBJ2-7; cdr3_length: 13; v_call: TRBV12-3/TRBV12-4; cdr3_aa: CASSFKANYEQYF; cdr3_nt: TGTGCCAGCAGTTTTAAGGCGAACTACGAGCAGTACTTC
d_call: .; clone_size: many; j_call: TRBJ2-3; cdr3_length: 12; v_call: TRBV24-1; cdr3_aa: CATSSWRDTQYF; cdr3_nt: TGTGCCACCAGTAGCTGGCGTGATACGCAGTATTTT
d_call: .; clone_size: many; j_call: TRBJ2-3; cdr3_length: 17; v_call: TRBV4-3; cdr3_aa: CASSQDWGRRLTDTQYF; cdr3_nt: TGCGCCAGCAGCCAAGATTGGGGGAGGAGGCTCACAGATACGCAGTATTTT
d_call: .; clone_size: .; j_call: TRBJ1-1; cdr3_length: 13; v_call: TRBV11-2; cdr3_aa: CASSHRRSTEAFF; cdr3_nt: TGTGCCAGCAGCCATCGGCGAAGCACTGAAGCTTTCTTT
d_call: .; clone_size: .; j_call: TRBJ2-7; cdr3_length: 13; v_call: TRBV5-4; cdr3_aa: CASSLDTGFEQYF; cdr3_nt: TGTGCCAGCAGCTTGGACACAGGGTTCGAGCAGTACTTC
d_call: .; clone_size: .; j_call: TRBJ2-3; cdr3_length: 16; v_call: TRBV6-1; cdr3_aa: CASSAQPFSSTDTQYF; cdr3_nt: TGTGCCAGCAGTGCACAACCGTTTTCTAGCACAGATACGCAGTATTTT
d_call: TRBD1; clone_size: .; j_call: TRBJ2-1; cdr3_length: 14; v_call: TRBV27; cdr3_aa: CASSSTGQGGIWFF; cdr3_nt: TGTGCCAGCAGTTCCACGGGACAGGGGGGGATTTGGTTCTTC
d_call: .; clone_size: .; j_call: TRBJ2-1; cdr3_length: 15; v_call: TRBV5-1; cdr3_aa: CASSAPLTPYNEQFF; cdr3_nt: TGCGCCAGCAGCGCGCCATTAACCCCCTACAATGAGCAGTTCTTC
d_call: .; clone_size: few; j_call: TRBJ1-1; cdr3_length: 15; v_call: TRBV19; cdr3_aa: CAISHPGQGNTEAFF; cdr3_nt: TGTGCCATCTCTCATCCGGGACAAGGGAACACTGAAGCTTTCTTT
d_call: TRBD1; clone_size: many; j_call: TRBJ1-2; cdr3_length: 15; v_call: TRBV20-1; cdr3_aa: CSARDLPGTGRGYTF; cdr3_nt: TGCAGTGCTAGAGATCTCCCCGGGACAGGGAGAGGCTACACCTTC
d_call: .; clone_size: .; j_call: TRBJ2-5; cdr3_length: 13; v_call: TRBV12-3/TRBV12-4; cdr3_aa: CASSLGGDETQYF; cdr3_nt: TGTGCCAGCAGTTTAGGGGGAGATGAGACCCAGTACTTC
d_call: .; clone_size: many; j_call: TRBJ2-5; cdr3_length: 13; v_call: TRBV7-9; cdr3_aa: CASSPYGQETQYF; cdr3_nt: TGTGCCAGCAGCCCGTACGGGCAGGAGACCCAGTACTTC
d_call: .; clone_size: few; j_call: TRBJ1-2; cdr3_length: 14; v_call: TRBV4-1; cdr3_aa: CASSQAQLNYGYTF; cdr3_nt: TGCGCCAGCAGCCAAGCCCAGCTGAACTATGGCTACACCTTC
d_call: .; clone_size: few; j_call: TRBJ1-1; cdr3_length: 16; v_call: TRBV4-2; cdr3_aa: CASSLRFGQSNTEAFF; cdr3_nt: TGTGCCAGCAGCCTCCGCTTCGGTCAATCGAACACTGAAGCTTTCTTT
d_call: .; clone_size: few; j_call: TRBJ1-1; cdr3_length: 13; v_call: TRBV6-2/TRBV6-3; cdr3_aa: CASTLGQVGEAFF; cdr3_nt: TGTGCCAGCACCTTGGGGCAGGTTGGTGAAGCTTTCTTT
d_call: .; clone_size: few; j_call: TRBJ2-5; cdr3_length: 14; v_call: TRBV23-1; cdr3_aa: CASSYLDGGRTQYF; cdr3_nt: TGCGCCAGCAGTTACCTGGACGGGGGTAGGACCCAGTACTTC
d_call: TRBD1; clone_size: .; j_call: TRBJ2-1; cdr3_length: 21; v_call: TRBV6-6; cdr3_aa: CASSYPATGGVGGFSYNEQFF; cdr3_nt: TGTGCCAGCAGTTATCCCGCGACAGGGGGTGTTGGGGGCTTCTCCTACAATGAGCAGTTCTTC
d_call: TRBD1; clone_size: .; j_call: TRBJ2-7; cdr3_length: 13; v_call: TRBV29-1; cdr3_aa: CSVEDRTGYEQYF; cdr3_nt: TGCAGCGTTGAAGACCGGACAGGGTACGAGCAGTACTTC
d_call: TRBD1; clone_size: many; j_call: TRBJ2-3; cdr3_length: 16; v_call: TRBV7-6; cdr3_aa: CASSAVGQGGADTQYF; cdr3_nt: TGTGCCAGCAGCGCAGTGGGACAGGGCGGGGCAGATACGCAGTATTTT
d_call: .; clone_size: few; j_call: TRBJ2-1; cdr3_length: 14; v_call: TRBV24-1; cdr3_aa: CATSEAGPNNEQFF; cdr3_nt: TGTGCCACCAGTGAGGCCGGGCCAAACAATGAGCAGTTCTTC
d_call: .; clone_size: few; j_call: TRBJ2-1; cdr3_length: 15; v_call: TRBV4-1; cdr3_aa: CASSQDGGTENEQFF; cdr3_nt: TGCGCCAGCAGCCAAGACGGAGGGACGGAGAATGAGCAGTTCTTC
d_call: .; clone_size: once; j_call: TRBJ2-5; cdr3_length: 13; v_call: TRBV11-1; cdr3_aa: CASSGRLEETQYF; cdr3_nt: TGTGCCAGCAGCGGGAGACTGGAAGAGACCCAGTACTTC
d_call: TRBD1; clone_size: .; j_call: TRBJ2-6; cdr3_length: 19; v_call: TRBV30; cdr3_aa: CAWSVGDRPSPSGANVLTF; cdr3_nt: TGTGCCTGGAGTGTAGGGGACAGGCCATCGCCCTCTGGGGCCAACGTCCTGACTTTC
d_call: .; clone_size: few; j_call: TRBJ2-3; cdr3_length: 13; v_call: TRBV6-1; cdr3_aa: CATNPGDGDTQYF; cdr3_nt: TGTGCCACCAATCCAGGTGACGGCGATACGCAGTATTTT
d_call: .; clone_size: few; j_call: TRBJ2-3; cdr3_length: 14; v_call: TRBV13; cdr3_aa: CASSLDPMADTQYF; cdr3_nt: TGTGCCAGCAGCTTAGATCCTATGGCAGATACGCAGTATTTT
d_call: TRBD1; clone_size: .; j_call: TRBJ1-1; cdr3_length: 15; v_call: TRBV4-1; cdr3_aa: CASSQDPGGTSEAFF; cdr3_nt: TGCGCCAGCAGCCAAGATCCAGGGGGCACTTCTGAAGCTTTCTTT
d_call: .; clone_size: few; j_call: TRBJ2-6; cdr3_length: 18; v_call: TRBV24-1; cdr3_aa: CATSREGQGRSGANVLTF; cdr3_nt: TGTGCCACCAGTCGGGAGGGACAGGGCCGCTCTGGGGCCAACGTCCTGACTTTC
d_call: .; clone_size: few; j_call: TRBJ2-7; cdr3_length: 14; v_call: TRBV20-1; cdr3_aa: CSASPASGSYEQYF; cdr3_nt: TGCAGTGCTAGTCCCGCCAGCGGGTCCTACGAGCAGTACTTC
d_call: TRBD1; clone_size: few; j_call: TRBJ2-1; cdr3_length: 17; v_call: TRBV4-2; cdr3_aa: CASSRRLQGAPYNEQFF; cdr3_nt: TGTGCCAGCAGCCGACGTTTACAGGGGGCTCCCTACAATGAGCAGTTCTTC
d_call: .; clone_size: few; j_call: TRBJ1-1; cdr3_length: 13; v_call: TRBV9; cdr3_aa: CASSVSGGHEAFF; cdr3_nt: TGTGCCAGCAGCGTTTCCGGCGGACATGAAGCTTTCTTT
d_call: .; clone_size: many; j_call: TRBJ2-5; cdr3_length: 13; v_call: TRBV10-3; cdr3_aa: CATELPGEETQYF; cdr3_nt: TGTGCCACCGAACTTCCGGGGGAAGAGACCCAGTACTTC
d_call: .; clone_size: few; j_call: TRBJ2-7; cdr3_length: 11; v_call: TRBV7-9; cdr3_aa: CATRRSYEQYF; cdr3_nt: TGTGCCACCCGTCGCTCCTACGAGCAGTACTTC
d_call: TRBD2; clone_size: .; j_call: TRBJ2-1; cdr3_length: 14; v_call: TRBV15; cdr3_aa: CATSLGGGDNEQFF; cdr3_nt: TGTGCCACCAGTCTGGGGGGGGGGGACAATGAGCAGTTCTTC
d_call: .; clone_size: .; j_call: TRBJ2-7; cdr3_length: 15; v_call: TRBV7-2; cdr3_aa: CASSSPGLTYYEQYF; cdr3_nt: TGTGCCAGCAGCTCTCCGGGACTGACATACTACGAGCAGTACTTC
d_call: .; clone_size: .; j_call: TRBJ2-1; cdr3_length: 17; v_call: TRBV4-2; cdr3_aa: CASSQEWGRSGNNEQFF; cdr3_nt: TGTGCCAGCAGCCAAGAGTGGGGGAGGTCGGGCAACAATGAGCAGTTCTTC